Presented here are 19 T cell receptor beta chains from one specimen sequenced in a study of T cell repertoires in cytomegalovirus infection. Antigens for these TCRs are unknown. TCRdb recomputed calls from the reads with MiXCR, one row per CDR3 protein. The sample records about 890,000 distinct CDR3 sequences, less than 40% being singletons. The sample here was cultured CD8+ T cells from PBMCs, taken from culture after CMV antigen stimulation. The receptor set was obtained from a human donor in good health (CMV status not recorded). Some clones in this sample may be carry-over from other donors' samples.

This chain connects TRBV29-1 to TRBJ2-3, with D perhaps matching TRBD2 (5 bases). The CDR3 length is 14 residues. The V end lost 7 bases, the J end lost 4 bases, and 18 bases lay between the germline ends. CDR1 and CDR2 from the germline V gene are SQVTM and ANQGSEA. The chain's CDR3 is CSAYSGIPADTQYF. CDR3 DNA: TGCAGCGCATACTCGGGGATCCCCGCAGATACGCAGTATTTT.

In its sample, this clonotype was seen once. No conserved phenylalanine or tryptophan ends this CDR3, so it is likely a read error. This chain uses TRBV7-3 with TRBJ2-3; 8 bases match TRBD1. V shed 5 bases, J shed 4 bases, and the junction held 8 bases outside the gene matches. Germline CDR1 and CDR2: SGHTA and FQGTGA. This CDR3 is built from 15 residues. The CDR3, as DNA: TGTGCCAGCAGCCCGACAGGGGTGAGATCAGATACGCAGTATCTT. It translates to CASSPTGVRSDTQYL.

V usage is TRBV5-4 and J usage is TRBJ2-5, with 7 positions matching TRBD2. This CDR3 has 16 amino acids. V gave up 5 bases and J gave up 2 bases; unmatched junction bases: 12. From germline, CDR1 is SGHNT and CDR2 YYREEE (reference sequence). The CDR3 loop is CASREGLVGSQETQYF. The CDR3 nucleotides read TGTGCCAGCAGAGAAGGACTAGTGGGTTCACAAGAGACCCAGTACTTC.

This clonotype was observed a handful of times. J is TRBJ1-1 and V is TRBV4-1; weak D call: TRBD1 (6 bases). V was cut by 4 bases and J by 10 bases, with 22 bases left in between. This CDR3 spans 15 amino acids. The germline CDR1 and CDR2 sequences are MGHRA and YSYEKL. The CDR3 sequence: CASSPFTGPGLGAFF. CDR3 DNA: TGCGCCAGCAGCCCCTTTACAGGGCCGGGTCTCGGAGCTTTCTTT.

This clonotype has ten or more counts. The chain has TRBV6-1 and TRBJ1-1, with D unresolved. The CDR3 spans 11 residues. V was cut by 8 bases and J by 4 bases, with 8 bases left in between. Germline CDR1 reads MNHNS; CDR2 reads SASEGT. CDR3 in amino acids: CASGRVTEAFF. In DNA form, the CDR3 reads TGTGCCAGCGGCCGCGTCACTGAAGCTTTCTTT.

This clonotype occurred a few times. V usage is TRBV5-6 and J usage is TRBJ2-2, with D unresolved. This CDR3 spans 13 amino acids. Germline loops: CDR1 SGHDT, CDR2 YYEEEE. V lost 4 bases and J lost 6, with 10 bases in between. This CDR3 reads CASSGRVAGELFF. The CDR3 DNA follows: TGTGCCAGCAGCGGCCGGGTGGCCGGGGAGCTGTTTTTT.

The CDR3 loop is CATSDREDYGYTF. In nucleotides, the CDR3 is TGTGCCACATCGGACAGGGAGGACTATGGCTACACCTTC. The chain combines TRBV7-9 with TRBJ1-2, with TRBD1 matching over 8 bases. There are 13 residues in the CDR3. Trimming at V came to 10 bases and at J to 3 bases, leaving 7 bases not matched to a gene. In germline, CDR1 is SEHNR, CDR2 FQNEAQ (reference sequence).

This clonotype was observed many times. The CDR3 nucleotides are TGTGCCAGCAGCCGGGACAGCCCTAACACTGAAGCTTTCTTT. Its protein is CASSRDSPNTEAFF. The genes are TRBV7-9 and TRBJ1-1; 7 nucleotides match TRBD1. J lost 2 bases, V lost 5 bases, and 5 bases had no gene match. The CDR3 contains 14 residues. The V gene's germline CDR1 is SEHNR and CDR2 FQNEAQ (reference sequence).

The chain couples TRBV27 to TRBJ2-1; perhaps TRBD2 as D (6 bases). V was pared by 3 bases and J by 12 bases, with 12 bases between. Germline CDR1 and CDR2: MNHEY and SMNVEV (reference sequence). This CDR3 is 12 amino acids long. The CDR3 loop is CASSFWGGGQFF. The CDR3 bases are TGTGCCAGCAGTTTCTGGGGAGGAGGGCAGTTCTTC.

The rearrangement joins TRBV12-3 or TRBV12-4 to TRBJ1-2; the match to TRBD1 covers 7 bases. The CDR3 runs 14 residues. V shed 5 bases and J 3 bases; nucleotides not matched to a gene: 6. Here the CDR3 DNA reads TGTGCCAGCAGTGTGGGACAGAAGTACTATGGCTACACCTTC. Encoded protein: CASSVGQKYYGYTF.

The sample holds many counts of this clonotype. V and J are TRBV12-3 or TRBV12-4 and TRBJ2-1, with D possibly being TRBD1 (5 bases). The CDR3 has 15 amino acids. V shed 3 bases and J shed 1 base, with 10 bases lying between them. CDR3 nucleotides: TGTGCCAGCAGTTTCTCAGGGCTATCCTACAATGAGCAGTTCTTC. This translates into CASSFSGLSYNEQFF.

This clonotype was counted between two and nine times. J is TRBJ2-5 and V is TRBV7-3; D is tentatively TRBD1 or TRBD2 (5 bases each). V shed 1 base and J shed 3 bases, with 15 bases lying between them. Germline CDR1 and CDR2: SGHTA and FQGTGA. This CDR3 contains 16 residues. The CDR3 DNA reads TGTGCCAGCAGCTTAAAGGGCCTCCTGGGGGAAGAGACCCAGTACTTC. This gives the protein CASSLKGLLGEETQYF.

CDR3 region: CASSNLPGDIPYEQYV. For the CDR3, the DNA is TGTGCCAGTAGTAACCTACCAGGGGACATTCCGTACGAGCAGTACGTC. The genes are TRBV19 and TRBJ2-7; tentative D call: TRBD1 (6 bases). Germline V CDR1 and CDR2: LNHDA, SQIVND (reference sequence). The CDR3 has 16 residues. The V and J ends lost 4 bases and 4 bases respectively, with 20 bases between them.

There are a few counts of this clonotype. The chain is built from TRBV7-9 and TRBJ1-3, with D unresolved. Germline V CDR1 and CDR2: SEHNR, FQNEAQ (reference sequence). The V end was cut by 0 bases, the J end by 0 bases, with 3 bases between. This CDR3 has 14 residues. CDR3 sequence (DNA): TGTGCCAGCAGCTTAGCCGACTCTGGAAACACCATATATTTT. This codes for CASSLADSGNTIYF.

This clonotype has a handful of counts. This chain links TRBV3-1 with TRBJ1-2, with D hard to call. V lost 4 bases and J lost 6, with 15 bases in between. CDR3 length equals 14 residues. Germline-derived CDR1 and CDR2 are LGHDT and YNNKEL (reference sequence). The CDR3 spells CASSPSWPGHGYTF. The CDR3 coding sequence is TGTGCCAGCAGCCCATCGTGGCCCGGGCATGGCTACACCTTC.

This clonotype was counted between two and nine times. V gene TRBV4-1 combines with J gene TRBJ2-1; D may correspond to TRBD1 or TRBD2 (6 bases each). Germline assignment: CDR1 MGHRA and CDR2 YSYEKL. This CDR3 spans 14 amino acids. The ends were cut back, 2 bases at V and 7 bases at J, with 12 bases in the middle. The CDR3 is CASSQPVGGNEQFF. The DNA of the CDR3 is TGCGCCAGCAGCCAACCAGTAGGGGGGAATGAGCAGTTCTTC.

The chain's CDR3 is CASSESGAGANEQFF. The DNA of the CDR3 is TGCGCCAGCAGTGAGTCGGGGGCGGGGGCTAATGAGCAGTTCTTC. The rearrangement joins TRBV10-2 to TRBJ2-1; TRBD2 is a possible D gene (7 bases). Trimming shortened V by 0 bases and J by 7 bases, and 13 bases separated the two germline ends. Germline-derived CDR1 and CDR2 are WSHSY and SAAADI. The CDR3 is made up of 15 amino acids.

As to this clonotype: One end of the junction is discordant with germline, which a read error may explain. The CDR3 DNA follows: TGTGCCAGCAGATTAGGTGGGGCCTATGGCTACACCTTC. As protein: CASRLGGAYGYTF. The chain employs TRBV7-8 and TRBJ1-2, with D possibly TRBD1 on 5 matching bases. In germline, CDR1 is SGHVS, CDR2 FQNEAQ. The CDR3 has 13 residues.

The chain uses TRBV5-6 and TRBJ2-7; D is perhaps TRBD2 (6 bases). Per the germline V gene, CDR1 is SGHDT and CDR2 is YYEEEE. V lost 0 bases and J 3 bases, leaving 13 bases between the germline ends. CDR3 size: 15 residues. The DNA for the CDR3 is TGTGCCAGCAGCTTGGGGCGGCCTAGCGACTACGAGCAGTACGTC. Amino acids: CASSLGRPSDYEQYV.